This TCR beta chain stems from a study of siplizumab effects on memory and regulatory T cells. The study, taken as a whole, reports: Proliferating Tregs from siplizumab cultures lacked functional confirmation of suppression. In siplizumab conditions, mappable alloreactive CD4+ clones averaged roughly 64% Treg-derived, against around 30% in controls.

Libraries were prepared by immunoSEQ multiplex PCR; TCRdb keeps only in-frame clonotypes and omits some of them. Of 90,000 to 120,000 clones in the sample, around 90% were seen once. The CDR3 has 16 amino acids. Germline CDR1 reads SGDLS; CDR2 reads YYNGEE. J was trimmed by 2 bases and V by 4 bases; bases with no gene match: 10. To note about this clone: Its antigen is unidentified.

The sequence was collected from a human donor in good health. Some clones in this sample may be carry-over from other donors' samples. The rearrangement joins TRBV9 to TRBJ2-3, with 7 bases matching TRBD2. Sequenced: CD4+ T cells sorted from blood. CDR3 in amino acids: CASSLRGGGITDTQYF. CDR3 coding DNA: TGTGCCAGCAGCCTCCGAGGCGGGGGAATCACAGATACGCAGTATTTT.